The clone carrying this T cell receptor beta chain was seen more than once but under ten times. Molecular barcoding with unique molecular identifiers was used for the TCRbeta library. TCRdb independently ran MiXCR on the PCR reads; one entry per CDR3 protein. The table shows about 500,000 distinct CDR3 sequences, with approximately 32% occurring only once. The data stem from a study of T-cell reconstitution after alpha-beta-depleted transplantation in children. This CDR3 contains 15 residues. The V and J ends lost 6 bases and 9 bases, in that order; junction bases with no gene match: 12. The TCR comes from a human donor who donated a stem cell graft to a child with aplastic anemia. The chain employs TRBV12-3 or TRBV12-4 and TRBJ2-1, with TRBD1 identical over 9 bases. The material sequenced was PBMCs from the stem cell graft donor, taken from the stem cell graft. The DNA of the CDR3 is TGTGCCAGCAGCAGCCCCGGACAGGGGCGCTCTGAGCAGTTCTTC. Translating gives CASSSPGQGRSEQFF.